This paragraph reports one TCR beta chain. The target antigen is unknown. The authors built TCR beta libraries using iRepertoire HTBI primers and Arm-PCR of CDR3 regions. TCRdb redid the calling of the multiplex PCR reads with MiXCR, one entry per CDR3 protein. The sample yields about 300,000 distinct CDR3 sequences, approximately 20% seen once. Germline CDR1 DFQATT, CDR2 SNEGSKA (reference sequence). CDR3 length: 12 residues. Trimming stripped 6 bases from V and 5 bases from J, with 13 bases between. Time point of the sample: newly diagnosed GD, antithyroid drugs for less than 3 months. RNA from PBMCs was the source of the TCR library. The data belong to a study of regulatory T cells in long-lasting Graves disease. Study-wide points: Limited samples may have lowered accuracy.

This sample comprised peripheral blood mononuclear cells (PBMCs), obtained at new diagnosis, from a patient treated with antithyroid drugs. This chain connects TRBV20-1 to TRBJ2-5, with D perhaps assigned TRBD1 or TRBD2 (5 bases each). This clonotype was obtained from a female donor with Graves disease. The chain's CDR3 is CSAEGRGETQYF. CDR3 nucleotides: TGCAGTGCAGAGGGGCGAGGTGAGACCCAGTACTTC.